The entry below describes one T cell receptor (beta chain). The germline CDR1 and CDR2 sequences are MNHEY and SMNVEV (reference sequence). Trimming pared 9 bases from V and 2 bases from J, leaving 13 bases between. This CDR3 region has 13 residues. The data belong to a study of T cell responses to AZD1222 COVID-19 vaccine. TCRdb's copy holds only in-frame clones and misses some; the assay was immunoSEQ multiplex PCR. Of some 120,000 clones in the sample, roughly 90% were seen once. This TCR was sampled from an adult in good health. The chain joins TRBV27 to TRBJ1-2; D is perhaps TRBD1 (5 bases). Here the sequenced sample was peripheral blood, taken on day 0 of AZD1222 vaccination. The CDR3 sequence is CASWGRNNYGYTF. The CDR3 region has the DNA TGTGCCAGTTGGGGGAGAAACAACTATGGCTACACCTTC.